Below, 21 T cell receptor beta chains from the same sample are listed, as sequenced in a study of OX40 agonist ivuxolimab in advanced cancers. Clones were read by immunoSEQ multiplex PCR, and TCRdb kept only the in-frame ones, dropping some. The sample contains about 71,000 clones, over 90% of which appear only once. The source material was CD4+ or CD8+ T cells sorted from blood, sampled in a trial of the OX40 agonist ivuxolimab. The receptors come from an adult with an advanced solid tumor such as melanoma, head and neck, liver or kidney cancer.

The J gene is TRBJ2-1, the V gene TRBV28; TRBD2 matches at 12 bases. The CDR3 extends over 15 amino acids. Germline V gene sequence: CDR1 MDHEN, CDR2 SYDVKM. J lost 1 base, V lost 7 bases, and 2 bases had no gene match. In DNA form, the CDR3 reads TGTGCCAGCACGACTAGCGGGAGTTCCTACAATGAGCAGTTCTTC. Its protein product is CASTTSGSSYNEQFF. The full variable domain, completed using reference TRBV28 and TRBJ2-1, is DVKVTQSSRYLVKRTGEKVFLECVQDMDHENMFWYRQDPGLGLRLIYFSYDVKMKEKGDIPEGYSVSREKKERFSLILESASTNQTSMYLCASTTSGSSYNEQFFGPGTRLTVL.

CDR3 sequence: CASSLVTGPSYEQYF. For the CDR3, the DNA is TGTGCCAGCAGCTTAGTGACAGGGCCCTCCTACGAGCAGTACTTC. The chain employs TRBV7-9 and TRBJ2-7; 7 nucleotides align to TRBD1. Germline V CDR1 and CDR2: SEHNR, FQNEAQ (reference sequence). This CDR3 is 15 amino acids long. J lost 0 bases, V lost 1 base, and 3 bases had no gene match.

This chain connects TRBV5-4 to TRBJ1-3; tentatively, D is TRBD1 (5 bases). V was trimmed by 2 bases and J by 1 base, leaving 16 bases between them. The CDR3 has 17 amino acids. Germline values: CDR1 SGHNT, CDR2 YYREEE (reference sequence). The DNA of the CDR3 is TGTGCCAGCAGCTTAATGGGTGGGGCAGGGTCTGGAAACACCATATATTTT. This translates into CASSLMGGAGSGNTIYF.

The V and J genes are TRBV7-2 and TRBJ2-5; tentatively, D is TRBD2 (7 bases). The CDR3 consists of 15 residues. V lost 5 bases to trimming and J lost 4 bases, with 17 bases between them. The germline gives CDR1 SGHTA, CDR2 FQGNSA. The CDR3 bases are TGTGCCAGCAGCCATGGGGGCGGGGGCCCAGAGACCCAGTACTTC. Encoded protein: CASSHGGGGPETQYF.

The gene calls are TRBV19 and TRBJ1-1; tentative D call: TRBD1 (5 bases). The CDR3 extends over 13 amino acids. CDR1 is LNHDA, CDR2 SQIVND, per germline (reference sequence). The V end was cut by 11 bases, the J end by 1 base, with 14 bases between. The CDR3 is CAARGATNTEAFF. CDR3 coding DNA: TGTGCCGCACGAGGGGCTACGAACACTGAAGCTTTCTTT.

The J gene is TRBJ2-3, the V gene TRBV4-1, with a weak D call TRBD2 (7 bases). The CDR3 consists of 14 residues. Between the trimmed V and J ends, which lost 6 bases and 4 bases, there was a span of 14 bases. Germline V lookup: CDR1 MGHRA, CDR2 YSYEKL. The CDR3 nucleotides read TGCGCCAGCAGTCCGACGGGGGGCCCAGATACGCAGTATTTT. Its protein is CASSPTGGPDTQYF.

The rearrangement links TRBV9 to TRBJ2-1; possibly TRBD2 for D (6 bases). Germline CDR1 and CDR2: SGDLS and YYNGEE. Trimming shortened V by 3 bases and J by 2 bases, and 15 bases separated the two germline ends. This CDR3 is built from 16 residues. The CDR3 loop reads CASSEGGRGAYNEQFF. CDR3 coding DNA: TGTGCCAGCAGCGAGGGAGGCCGAGGGGCCTACAATGAGCAGTTCTTC.

The rearrangement joins TRBV28 to TRBJ2-7; TRBD2 matches at 10 bases. Germline CDR1 reads MDHEN; CDR2 reads SYDVKM. The CDR3 is 15 residues long. Germline trimming cut 4 bases from V and 0 bases from J; bases unmatched to any gene: 3. The CDR3 coding sequence is TGTGCCAGCAGTTCCCTAGCGGGGGCCTCCTACGAGCAGTACTTC. Translated, it gives CASSSLAGASYEQYF.

The chain is built from TRBV27 and TRBJ2-7; 8 bases line up with TRBD1. Unmatched junction bases numbered 9, after V lost 5 bases and J lost 0 bases. CDR3 length equals 16 residues. Germline V gene sequence: CDR1 MNHEY, CDR2 SMNVEV (reference sequence). The CDR3 loop is CASSVDRGGISYEQYF. CDR3 nucleotides: TGTGCCAGCAGTGTCGACAGGGGCGGGATCTCCTACGAGCAGTACTTC.

The chain couples TRBV6-5 to TRBJ1-5, with 11 bases aligning to TRBD1. Germline V gene sequence: CDR1 MNHEY, CDR2 SVGAGI. This CDR3 region has 15 residues. With 2 bases clipped from V and 5 bases from J, the junction kept 2 bases outside the gene matches. In DNA form, the CDR3 reads TGTGCCAGCAGTTACCCGGGACAGGGGGATCAGCCCCAGCATTTT. It translates to CASSYPGQGDQPQHF.

The chain links TRBV29-1 to TRBJ2-5; 12 nucleotides align to TRBD1. CDR3 length: 15 residues. V trimming: 1 base; J trimming: 5 bases; junction bases outside the gene matches: 5. Germline V lookup: CDR1 SQVTM, CDR2 ANQGSEA. CDR3 nucleotides: TGCAGCGTTGAAGGAGGGGACAGGGGGCCGGAGACCCAGTACTTC. It specifies CSVEGGDRGPETQYF.

This sequence joins TRBV5-6 and TRBJ2-3, with D unresolved. This CDR3 is built from 17 residues. Trimming stripped 0 bases from V and 5 bases from J, with 19 bases between. CDR1 is SGHDT and CDR2 is YYEEEE in the germline V gene. The CDR3 loop reads CASSLVSTGRTGDTQYF. CDR3 DNA: TGTGCCAGCAGCTTGGTGTCTACGGGCAGAACGGGAGATACGCAGTATTTT.

The CDR3 coding sequence is TGTGCCAGCAGTTATTACGGACGGAATTCACCCCTCCACTTT. Its translation is CASSYYGRNSPLHF. The chain uses TRBV6-5 and TRBJ1-6; D is uncertain. The V and J ends lost 3 bases and 7 bases respectively, with 10 bases between them. Looked up from germline, CDR1 is MNHEY and CDR2 is SVGAGI. The CDR3 consists of 14 residues.

V gene TRBV19 combines with J gene TRBJ2-2, with TRBD1 identical over 8 bases. The CDR3 has 14 amino acids. With 3 bases clipped from V and 3 bases from J, the junction kept 0 bases outside the gene matches. The V gene's germline CDR1 is LNHDA and CDR2 SQIVND (reference sequence). Here the CDR3 DNA reads TGTGCCAGTAGTATGACAGGGGACACCGGGGAGCTGTTTTTT. Amino acid sequence: CASSMTGDTGELFF.

V usage is TRBV6-1 and J usage is TRBJ1-2, with 8 positions matching TRBD1. V was pared by 6 bases and J by 2 bases, with 8 bases of the junction left unmatched. The CDR3 runs 15 residues. Germline CDR1 is MNHNS and CDR2 is SASEGT. CDR3 in amino acids: CASRDTGQENYGYTF. In DNA form, the CDR3 reads TGTGCCAGCAGGGACACGGGACAGGAGAACTATGGCTACACCTTC.

V is TRBV9 and J is TRBJ2-3, with D perhaps assigned TRBD1 or TRBD2 (5 bases each). Trimming stripped 6 bases from V and 7 bases from J, with 15 bases between. The germline gives CDR1 SGDLS, CDR2 YYNGEE. The CDR3 loop spans 13 amino acids. CDR3 nucleotide sequence: TGTGCCAGCACCAGTCTCGGGGCGAATACGCAGTATTTT. It codes for CASTSLGANTQYF.

The chain couples TRBV27 to TRBJ2-1, with 10 bases lining up with TRBD2. V gave up 6 bases and J gave up 0 bases; unmatched junction bases: 5. Germline CDR1 and CDR2: MNHEY and SMNVEV (reference sequence). This CDR3 has 16 amino acids. The DNA for the CDR3 is TGTGCCAGCAGCTTAAGCGGGAGGGCCTCCTACAATGAGCAGTTCTTC. Protein sequence: CASSLSGRASYNEQFF.

The chain has TRBV14 and TRBJ2-3; unclear D gene. CDR3 length: 14 amino acids. V lost 0 bases, J lost 2 bases, and 6 bases lay in between. Per germline, CDR1 SGHDN and CDR2 FVKESK. The CDR3 here is CASSQDGNTDTQYF. CDR3 nucleotides: TGTGCCAGCAGCCAAGATGGAAACACAGATACGCAGTATTTT. Together with reference TRBV14 and TRBJ2-3, the CDR3 gives the full variable domain: EAGVTQFPSHSVIEKGQTVTLRCDPISGHDNLYWYRRVMGKEIKFLLHFVKESKQDESGMPNNRFLAERTGGTYSTLKVQPAELEDSGVYFCASSQDGNTDTQYFGPGTRLTVL.

This chain connects TRBV5-1 to TRBJ2-1; a possible D gene is TRBD1 (6 bases). The length of the CDR3 is 15 residues. The germline V gene has CDR1 SGHRS and CDR2 YFSETQ. V was cut by 1 base and J by 2 bases, with 10 bases left in between. The CDR3 DNA reads TGCGCCAGCAGCTTGTGGGCAGGGGCCTACAATGAGCAGTTCTTC. Residues: CASSLWAGAYNEQFF.

This clone was seen a few times. The chain couples TRBV5-1 to TRBJ1-1, with 8 bases fitting TRBD1. The CDR3 runs to 15 residues. Unmatched junction bases numbered 7, after V lost 0 bases and J lost 6 bases. From germline, CDR1 is SGHRS and CDR2 YFSETQ. The CDR3 coding sequence is TGCGCCAGCAGCTTGGAGGGGACAGGCAGTCCTGAAGCTTTCTTT. Protein product: CASSLEGTGSPEAFF.

J is TRBJ2-1 and V is TRBV27; 8 bases align to TRBD2. Germline CDR1 MNHEY, CDR2 SMNVEV (reference sequence). The CDR3 runs to 13 residues. Losses at the gene ends were 6 bases for V and 5 bases for J; bases not matched to a gene: 3. The CDR3 region has the DNA TGTGCCAGCAGCGGGGGGGCCGACAATGAGCAGTTCTTC. Translation: CASSGGADNEQFF.